A single sample gave rise to the 27 T cell receptor beta chains below, sequenced in a study of blood T cell repertoires in COVID-19 (dated by TCRdb to 2018 to 2021). Receptors were amplified or captured by the immunoSEQ multiplex PCR assay. This is the immuneACCESS table as TCRdb keeps it, with only in-frame sequences that have V and J called. A part of the clones is gone; compared with another copy, unresolved V genes explain less than half, and the rest is unexplained. The sample table lists approximately 250,000 clones, 70% to 90% of them with a count of one. The ten largest clonotypes hold 4.1% of the sample. Sequencing used PBMCs or T cells enriched from blood (not recorded which). These receptors all stem from a woman aged 25 to 39 with acute COVID-19.

This rearrangement joins TRBV28 to TRBJ2-3, with D possibly matching TRBD1 (6 bases). The germline gives CDR1 MDHEN, CDR2 SYDVKM. The CDR3 is 13 amino acids. Trimming took off 7 bases at V and 2 bases at J, with 10 bases between the two ends. The CDR3 nucleotides are TGTGCCAGCAACGAGGGGGTCACAGATACGCAGTATTTT. Its translation: CASNEGVTDTQYF.

This sequence joins TRBV11-3 and TRBJ2-3, with D possibly being TRBD2 (6 bases). Germline V CDR1 and CDR2: SGHNT, YENEEA. CDR3 length equals 16 residues. V lost 1 base, J lost 3 bases, and 14 bases lay in between. CDR3 sequence (DNA): TGTGCCAGCAGCTTAGGAAATCTCGGGGGAACAGATACGCAGTATTTT. As protein: CASSLGNLGGTDTQYF. The complete variable domain, with remaining parts taken from reference TRBV11-3 and TRBJ2-3, reads EAGVVQSPRYKIIEKKQPVAFWCNPISGHNTLYWYLQNLGQGPELLIRYENEEAVDDSQLPKDRFSAERLKGVDSTLKIQPAELGDSAVYLCASSLGNLGGTDTQYFGPGTRLTVL.

The chain employs TRBV28 and TRBJ1-4; 8 bases are a match to TRBD1. V was pared by 5 bases and J by 5 bases, with 4 bases of the junction left unmatched. Germline CDR1 MDHEN, CDR2 SYDVKM. The CDR3 has 14 residues. The CDR3 region has the DNA TGTGCCAGCAGTCCGGGACAGGTGAATGAAAAACTGTTTTTT. Amino acid sequence: CASSPGQVNEKLFF. Combining the CDR3 with reference TRBV28 and TRBJ1-4 gives the whole variable domain DVKVTQSSRYLVKRTGEKVFLECVQDMDHENMFWYRQDPGLGLRLIYFSYDVKMKEKGDIPEGYSVSREKKERFSLILESASTNQTSMYLCASSPGQVNEKLFFGSGTQLSVL.

The V gene is TRBV11-3, the J gene TRBJ2-1, with 8 bases aligning to TRBD1. The V gene's germline CDR1 is SGHNT and CDR2 YENEEA. The CDR3 contains 14 residues. V dropped 5 bases and J dropped 4; count of bases not matched to a gene: 4. The CDR3 DNA follows: TGTGCCAGCAGCCCCGGACAGGGATACAATGAGCAGTTCTTC. It yields the protein CASSPGQGYNEQFF.

The V and J genes are TRBV7-6 and TRBJ2-7, with D perhaps matching TRBD2 (5 bases). CDR1 is SGHVS, CDR2 FNYEAQ, per germline. The ends were cut back, 1 base at V and 1 base at J, with 11 bases in the middle. The length of the CDR3 is 15 residues. CDR3 coding DNA: TGTGCCAGCAGCTTAGGGGGTAGCGAATCCTACGAGCAGTACTTC. Translation gives CASSLGGSESYEQYF.

This chain uses TRBV27 with TRBJ2-1, with D possibly being TRBD2 (5 bases). The CDR3 has 18 amino acids. Germline V gene lookup returns CDR1 MNHEY and CDR2 SMNVEV (reference sequence). V lost 4 bases and J 0 bases, leaving 19 bases between the germline ends. DNA for the CDR3: TGTGCCAGCAGTTCACCCTTTTCCGAAGGGAGCTCCTACAATGAGCAGTTCTTC. Its translation is CASSSPFSEGSSYNEQFF.

This rearrangement joins TRBV28 to TRBJ1-3; a possible D gene is TRBD1 (5 bases). This CDR3 has 16 residues. CDR1 MDHEN and CDR2 SYDVKM come from the germline V gene. V was trimmed by 6 bases and J by 0 bases, leaving 15 bases between them. The CDR3 spells CASSSPGVDSGNTIYF. Here the CDR3 DNA reads TGTGCCAGCAGCTCCCCGGGGGTAGACTCTGGAAACACCATATATTTT. The full variable domain, with the rest looked up from reference TRBV28 and TRBJ1-3, is DVKVTQSSRYLVKRTGEKVFLECVQDMDHENMFWYRQDPGLGLRLIYFSYDVKMKEKGDIPEGYSVSREKKERFSLILESASTNQTSMYLCASSSPGVDSGNTIYFGEGSWLTVV.

The chain combines TRBV19 with TRBJ2-1; TRBD1 aligns across 11 bases. The V gene end was trimmed by 4 bases and the J gene end by 8 bases; junction bases not matched to a gene: 13. Germline-derived CDR1 and CDR2 are LNHDA and SQIVND (reference sequence). The CDR3 sequence is 17 residues long. The CDR3 loop is CASSRNGQGARSYEQFF. In DNA form, the CDR3 reads TGTGCCAGTAGTAGGAACGGACAGGGGGCGCGGTCCTATGAGCAGTTCTTC.

The chain recombines TRBV24-1 with TRBJ1-5; tentative D call: TRBD1 (6 bases). This CDR3 is built from 15 residues. V was shortened by 6 bases and J by 0 bases, with 11 bases between the two germline ends. Germline values: CDR1 KGHDR, CDR2 SFDVKD. In nucleotides, the CDR3 is TGTGCCACCAGTCAGGGGCCCTATAGCAATCAGCCCCAGCATTTT. Amino acids: CATSQGPYSNQPQHF.

The CDR3 here is CASSLPSGIIYEQFF. CDR3 bases: TGTGCCAGCAGCTTGCCTAGCGGGATTATCTATGAGCAGTTCTTC. J is TRBJ2-1 and V is TRBV11-2, with TRBD2 matching 9 bases. The germline CDR1 and CDR2 sequences are SGHAT and FQNNGV. Trimming removed 3 bases from V and 8 bases from J; junction bases left unmatched: 8. CDR3 length: 15 residues.

In its sample, this clone was seen many times. The chain combines TRBV5-4 with TRBJ1-2, with 8 nucleotides matching TRBD1. The CDR3 sequence is 14 residues long. CDR1 is SGHNT, CDR2 YYREEE, per germline (reference sequence). V was pared by 5 bases and J by 12 bases, with 15 bases of the junction left unmatched. The CDR3 protein is CASSLFLGGQGNTF. Written as DNA, the CDR3 is TGTGCCAGCAGTCTTTTCCTTGGTGGACAGGGTAACACCTTC.

This clone was recorded once. The V and J genes are TRBV15 and TRBJ2-4, with D unclear. The germline gives CDR1 LNHNV, CDR2 YYDKDF (reference sequence). The CDR3 has 14 residues. The germline V and J ends were trimmed by 0 bases and 6 bases, with 9 bases remaining between them. CDR3 sequence: CATSRDRTTNIQYF. DNA of the CDR3: TGTGCCACCAGCAGAGATAGAACTACAAACATTCAGTACTTC. Looking up the rest from reference TRBV15 and TRBJ2-4 gives the full variable domain: DAMVIQNPRYQVTQFGKPVTLSCSQTLNHNVMYWYQQKSSQAPKLLFHYYDKDFNNEADTPDNFQSRRPNTSFCFLDIRSPGLGDTAMYLCATSRDRTTNIQYFGAGTRLSVL.

The chain uses TRBV11-1 and TRBJ2-5; 10 bases are a match to TRBD2. The CDR3 is made up of 14 amino acids. Germline lookup yields CDR1 SGHAT and CDR2 FQDESV (reference sequence). V lost 6 bases and J lost 5; bases outside the gene matches: 6. The CDR3 DNA follows: TGTGCCAGCAGTCCTAGCGGGAGTGGCGAGACCCAGTACTTC. Residues: CASSPSGSGETQYF.

This rearrangement joins TRBV6-2 or TRBV6-3 to TRBJ1-4; 9 bases match TRBD1. J lost 7 bases, V lost 0 bases, and 6 bases had no gene match. This CDR3 is built from 16 residues. Per the germline V gene, CDR1 is MNHEY and CDR2 is SVGEGT. CDR3 coding DNA: TGTGCCAGCAGTTACTCGAAAGCGACAGGGGGTGAAAAACTGTTTTTT. This translates into CASSYSKATGGEKLFF.

The rearrangement joins TRBV19 to TRBJ2-3; TRBD2 matches 11 bases. The CDR3 runs to 14 residues. CDR1 and CDR2 (germline): LNHDA, SQIVND (reference sequence). Unmatched junction bases numbered 7, after V lost 8 bases and J lost 6 bases. The CDR3 reads CASSTSGMGDTQYF. The CDR3 bases are TGTGCCAGTTCGACTAGCGGGATGGGTGATACGCAGTATTTT. Full variable domain (rest looked up from reference TRBV19 and TRBJ2-3): DGGITQSPKYLFRKEGQNVTLSCEQNLNHDAMYWYRQDPGQGLRLIYYSQIVNDFQKGDIAEGYSVSREKKESFPLTVTSAQKNPTAFYLCASSTSGMGDTQYFGPGTRLTVL.

This chain joins TRBV12-3 or TRBV12-4 and TRBJ2-7; the D is unclear. The CDR3 length is 12 residues. V lost 6 bases to trimming and J lost 3 bases, with 9 bases between them. The DNA of the CDR3 is TGTGCCAGCAGCCAACAAGACTACGAGCAGTACTTC. Amino acid sequence: CASSQQDYEQYF.

Of note for this clone: Compared with germline, one end of the junction differs, possibly owing to a read error. This chain connects TRBV5-4 to TRBJ2-1; D gene unclear. In germline, CDR1 is SGHNT, CDR2 YYREEE (reference sequence). The CDR3 sequence is 11 residues long. CDR3 residues: CASSSDNEQFF. The CDR3 DNA reads TGTGCCAGCAGCTCCGACAATGAGCAGTTCTTC.

The J gene is TRBJ2-7, the V gene TRBV28, with 8 bases aligning to TRBD2. This CDR3 comprises 13 residues. After removal of 5 bases from V and 3 bases from J, the junction contained 3 bases not matched to a gene. Germline V gene data show CDR1 as MDHEN and CDR2 as SYDVKM. This CDR3 reads CASSVAGHYEQYF. The CDR3 region has the DNA TGTGCCAGCAGTGTAGCGGGACACTACGAGCAGTACTTC.

The chain has TRBV4-1 and TRBJ2-2; possibly TRBD1 for D (6 bases). CDR3 length equals 17 residues. Germline-derived CDR1 and CDR2 are MGHRA and YSYEKL. V was clipped by 0 bases and J by 0 bases, with 11 bases between them. The CDR3 sequence: CASSQDSGASNTGELFF. CDR3 coding DNA: TGCGCCAGCAGCCAAGATTCAGGGGCTTCGAACACCGGGGAGCTGTTTTTT.

The J gene is TRBJ2-4, the V gene TRBV30; tentative D call: TRBD2 (6 bases). With 7 bases removed from V and 7 bases from J, the gap between germline ends came to 14 bases. The CDR3 contains 12 residues. Per germline, CDR1 GTSNPN and CDR2 SVGIG (reference sequence). DNA of the CDR3: TGTGCCTTCGGTGGAGGGAGGAACATTCAGTACTTC. Its translation is CAFGGGRNIQYF.

The chain uses TRBV27 and TRBJ1-6; maybe TRBD1 (6 bases). The V and J ends lost 6 bases and 0 bases respectively, with 15 bases between them. The V gene's germline CDR1 is MNHEY and CDR2 SMNVEV (reference sequence). This CDR3 region has 17 residues. As DNA, the CDR3 is TGTGCCAGCAGCGACCGGGACATAAGCTCCTATAATTCACCCCTCCACTTT. Translated: CASSDRDISSYNSPLHF.

As concerns this clone: A much more abundant neighbour one base away suggests this may be a read error. The rearrangement uses TRBV7-9 and TRBJ1-1; D remains unclear. Per the germline V gene, CDR1 is SEHNR and CDR2 is FQNEAQ (reference sequence). The CDR3 is 13 residues long. Trimming shortened V by 5 bases and J by 1 base, and 8 bases separated the two germline ends. CDR3 in amino acids: CASSPSGNTEAFF. DNA for the CDR3: TGTGCCAGCAGCCCATCGGGGAACACTGAAGCTTTCTTT.

A single count supports this clone. The chain recombines TRBV6-2 or TRBV6-3 with TRBJ2-1, with D perhaps TRBD1 (5 bases). This CDR3 contains 12 residues. Deletions cut 6 bases from V and 4 bases from J, with 7 bases between. In germline, CDR1 is MNHEY, CDR2 SVGEGT. CDR3 loop: CASSRTYNEQFF. The CDR3 bases are TGTGCCAGCAGCCGGACATACAATGAGCAGTTCTTC.

The chain links TRBV27 to TRBJ2-7, with TRBD1 matching over 7 bases. V gave up 2 bases and J gave up 5 bases; unmatched junction bases: 0. The CDR3 is 12 residues long. CDR1 and CDR2 (germline): MNHEY, SMNVEV (reference sequence). Here the CDR3 reads CASSLTGDEQYF. For the CDR3, the DNA is TGTGCCAGCAGTTTAACAGGGGACGAGCAGTACTTC.

This chain links TRBV6-5 with TRBJ2-7; TRBD2 matches 10 bases. This CDR3 contains 14 residues. V lost 5 bases, J lost 5 bases, and 6 bases stayed unmatched. CDR1 is MNHEY, CDR2 SVGAGI, per germline. In DNA, the CDR3 is TGTGCCAGCAGTATAGCGGGAGGTCGCCACGAGCAGTACTTC. This encodes CASSIAGGRHEQYF.

The chain combines TRBV30 with TRBJ2-2, with D possibly matching TRBD2 (5 bases). V dropped 2 bases and J dropped 5 bases, with 15 bases sitting between them. CDR3 length equals 15 residues. The germline CDR1 and CDR2 sequences are GTSNPN and SVGIG (reference sequence). The CDR3: CAWSILVAGTGELFF. The CDR3 DNA reads TGTGCCTGGAGTATCCTCGTGGCGGGTACCGGGGAGCTGTTTTTT.

The gene calls are TRBV5-1 and TRBJ2-7; tentatively, D is TRBD2 (6 bases). Per germline, CDR1 SGHRS and CDR2 YFSETQ. V dropped 0 bases and J dropped 7 bases, with 20 bases sitting between them. This CDR3 is built from 16 residues. In nucleotides, the CDR3 is TGCGCCAGCAGCTTGGTATCGGGGGAGACCTGGGGGGAGCAGTACTTC. Translated, it gives CASSLVSGETWGEQYF.